Shown below are 8 T cell receptor beta chains from a single sample sequenced in a study of beta chain features in type 1 diabetes. Their antigens are not known. The isolated RNA, all of it, was reverse transcribed, so expressed TCRB transcripts were what got sequenced. Measured with immunoSEQ multiplex PCR; TCRdb has only the in-frame clones, and not every one. This sample has around 130,000 clones, with around 9% found just once. General study results and limits: TCRB CDR3 length was moderately but significantly reduced in all four CD4+ subsets of Type 1 diabetes patients.

Sequences were obtained from central memory CD4+ T cells from blood. These TCRs come from a man aged 25 to 40 with type 1 diabetes.

This clone was detected only a few times. The chain combines TRBV5-4 with TRBJ2-5, with 12 positions matching TRBD2. Germline V gene lookup returns CDR1 SGHNT and CDR2 YYREEE (reference sequence). V shed 3 bases, J shed 6 bases, and the junction held 3 bases outside the gene matches. The CDR3 contains 14 residues. The DNA of the CDR3 is TGTGCCAGCAGCTCGACTAGCGGGGGACAGACCCAGTACTTC. It encodes CASSSTSGGQTQYF.

The chain recombines TRBV6-6 with TRBJ1-5; 8 nucleotides line up with TRBD1. Germline assignment: CDR1 MNHNY and CDR2 SVGAGI (reference sequence). The CDR3 sequence is 15 residues long. V lost 7 bases, J lost 3 bases, and 8 bases stayed unmatched. The CDR3, as DNA: TGTGCCAGCATGGGTCCAGGGGGCAACAATCAGCCCCAGCATTTT. Residues: CASMGPGGNNQPQHF.

This clone was observed a few times. The chain joins TRBV9 to TRBJ1-5, with TRBD1 identical over 7 bases. This CDR3 contains 14 residues. CDR1 SGDLS and CDR2 YYNGEE come from the germline V gene. Trimming at V came to 2 bases and at J to 4 bases, leaving 3 bases not matched to a gene. This CDR3 reads CASSVGTANQPQHF. As DNA, the CDR3 is TGTGCCAGCAGCGTCGGGACAGCTAATCAGCCCCAGCATTTT.

The chain links TRBV6-1 to TRBJ2-5, with 8 bases fitting TRBD1. Trimming at V came to 10 bases and at J to 2 bases, leaving 9 bases not matched to a gene. CDR1 MNHNS and CDR2 SASEGT come from the germline V gene. This CDR3 has 14 residues. The DNA for the CDR3 is TGTGCCATTTGGACAGGGACTTTTCAAGAGACCCAGTACTTC. This gives the protein CAIWTGTFQETQYF.

This clone was seen a handful of times. This chain connects TRBV28 to TRBJ1-5, with 7 bases that match TRBD1. The germline V gene encodes CDR1 MDHEN and CDR2 SYDVKM. J lost 0 bases, V lost 8 bases, and 13 bases had no gene match. The CDR3 is made up of 17 amino acids. The CDR3 DNA sequence: TGTGCCAGCGATTCCTCAGGGGGGCTATATAGCAATCAGCCCCAGCATTTT. It codes for CASDSSGGLYSNQPQHF.

This clone was seen only a few times. V and J are TRBV7-9 and TRBJ1-2; D gene unclear. Germline CDR1 and CDR2: SEHNR and FQNEAQ (reference sequence). This CDR3 contains 13 residues. Trimming removed 6 bases from V and 1 base from J, with 9 bases in between. CDR3 residues: CASSLEHNYGYTF. The CDR3 DNA reads TGTGCCAGCAGTTTGGAGCATAACTATGGCTACACCTTC.

A single count supports this clone. The V gene is TRBV7-3, the J gene TRBJ2-5; tentatively, D is TRBD2 (7 bases). Trimming removed 2 bases at V and 8 bases at J, with 15 bases between. The CDR3 has 14 amino acids. The germline gives CDR1 SGHTA, CDR2 FQGTGA. CDR3 protein: CASSLFQAGTTQYF. CDR3 bases: TGTGCCAGCAGCTTATTCCAAGCGGGGACAACCCAGTACTTC. Filled out from reference TRBV7-3 and TRBJ2-5, the complete variable domain reads GAGVSQTPSNKVTEKGKYVELRCDPISGHTALYWYRQSLGQGPEFLIYFQGTGAADDSGLPNDRFFAVRPEGSVSTLKIQRTERGDSAVYLCASSLFQAGTTQYFGPGTRLLVL.

This clone was recorded a few times. The V call is TRBV11-2, the J call TRBJ1-4, with 8 bases matching TRBD1. Per the germline V gene, CDR1 is SGHAT and CDR2 is FQNNGV. V dropped 4 bases and J dropped 8; count of bases not matched to a gene: 9. The CDR3 is 15 amino acids. This CDR3 is CASSSGQGAVEKLFF. The CDR3 DNA sequence: TGTGCCAGCAGCTCTGGACAGGGCGCAGTGGAAAAACTGTTTTTT.